The present TCR beta chain was sequenced within a study of brain T cells in children with intractable seizures. General study findings and limits: Only CDR3 sequence similarity suggested viral specificity, without known HCMV serostatus. Pre- and post-surgery blood differed in depth, so pre-surgery absences may be undersampling.

V dropped 6 bases and J dropped 0; count of bases not matched to a gene: 4. Germline CDR1 is LNHDA and CDR2 is SQIVND (reference sequence). This CDR3 is 14 amino acids long. Time point described: blood from clinic visit 5 months post-surgery; TSC patient then seizure free. The sequenced cases were selected for having the highest brain T cell transcript signatures. Before surgery, patients took at least one anti-epileptic drug. In the case of this clone: Its specificity is not known.

Using immunoSEQ multiplex PCR, the repertoire was profiled, and TCRdb retains in-frame clones only, with some absent. Of about 340,000 clones listed, over 90% are singletons. The TCR originated in a boy in the first two years of life with tuberous sclerosis and intractable seizures. The chain recombines TRBV19 with TRBJ1-1; 7 nucleotides line up with TRBD1. Sequenced material: peripheral blood, taken 4 to 5 months after surgery. The CDR3 bases are TGTGCCAGTAGACCGGGACAGCTGAACACTGAAGCTTTCTTT. It encodes CASRPGQLNTEAFF.